Shown below are 22 T cell receptor beta chains from a single sample sequenced in a study of cytomegalovirus exposure and HLA in healthy donors. With 60 Vbeta and 13 Jbeta primers, the PCR was carried out. Method: immunoSEQ multiplex PCR; TCRdb's copy keeps in-frame clones and lacks some. In the table there are about 180,000 clones, around 80% of which are singletons. Sequenced material: PBMCs. These receptors all come from a boy younger than 10 in good health and CMV-seronegative.

This clone turned up a few times. One junction end disagrees with the germline gene, perhaps due to a read error. This chain links TRBV18 with TRBJ2-6, with a weak D call TRBD1 (5 bases). The CDR3 contains 18 residues. The germline gives CDR1 KGHSH, CDR2 LQKENI. Here the CDR3 DNA reads TGTGCCAGCTCCCCAGGGTTAGGCGAAACCTCTGGGGCCAACGGCCTGACTTTC. As protein: CASSPGLGETSGANGLTF.

This chain connects TRBV7-2 to TRBJ2-1, with 10 bases lining up with TRBD1. Germline V gene lookup returns CDR1 SGHTA and CDR2 FQGNSA. Trimming at V came to 5 bases and at J to 5 bases, leaving 9 bases not matched to a gene. CDR3 size: 16 residues. The CDR3 DNA reads TGTGCCAGCAGCCCCACGACAGGGGGCTACCACAATGAGCAGTTCTTC. This encodes CASSPTTGGYHNEQFF.

This chain joins TRBV5-5 and TRBJ2-1; 8 bases match TRBD2. The CDR3 extends over 13 amino acids. Trimming at V came to 0 bases and at J to 9 bases, leaving 2 bases not matched to a gene. The germline V gene has CDR1 SGHKS and CDR2 YYEKEE (reference sequence). Here the CDR3 reads CASSLGSGGEQFF. For the CDR3, the DNA is TGTGCCAGCAGCTTGGGCAGCGGGGGTGAGCAGTTCTTC. Based on the CDR3 plus reference TRBV5-5 and TRBJ2-1, the full variable domain is DAGVTQSPTHLIKTRGQQVTLRCSPISGHKSVSWYQQVLGQGPQFIFQYYEKEERGRGNFPDRFSARQFPNYSSELNVNALLLGDSALYLCASSLGSGGEQFFGPGTRLTVL.

The genes are TRBV7-9 and TRBJ1-4, with 9 bases lining up with TRBD1. Germline values: CDR1 SEHNR, CDR2 FQNEAQ (reference sequence). This CDR3 comprises 17 residues. V shed 3 bases, J shed 2 bases, and the junction held 7 bases outside the gene matches. The CDR3 spells CASSFQSGTGTNEKLFF. As DNA, the CDR3 is TGTGCCAGCAGCTTCCAATCCGGGACAGGGACTAATGAAAAACTGTTTTTT.

This clone appeared a single time. The V gene is TRBV4-1, the J gene TRBJ1-2, with D hard to call. V was clipped by 0 bases and J by 7 bases, with 12 bases between them. The CDR3 length is 14 residues. The germline V gene encodes CDR1 MGHRA and CDR2 YSYEKL. CDR3 coding DNA: TGCGCCAGCAGCCAAGATCCGGGGAATGGTGGCTACACCTTC. Residues: CASSQDPGNGGYTF.

This clone turned up a few times. V usage is TRBV5-4 and J usage is TRBJ2-5; TRBD1 aligns across 9 bases. The CDR3 is 17 residues long. V dropped 0 bases and J dropped 1; count of bases not matched to a gene: 7. Germline V gene data show CDR1 as SGHNT and CDR2 as YYREEE (reference sequence). The CDR3 protein is CASSLGDRGSSQETQYF. CDR3 coding DNA: TGTGCCAGCAGCTTGGGCGACAGGGGGTCGAGCCAAGAGACCCAGTACTTC.

This chain links TRBV9 with TRBJ1-1; possible D gene TRBD1, 6 bases. CDR1 SGDLS and CDR2 YYNGEE come from the germline V gene. The CDR3 is made up of 12 amino acids. Trimming took 6 bases from V and 10 from J, leaving 16 bases between them. The CDR3, as DNA: TGTGCCAGCACCCGTAGGGAGGGGGGAGCTTTCTTT. This translates into CASTRREGGAFF.

V and J are TRBV29-1 and TRBJ1-5; 7 nucleotides match TRBD1. The trim removed 8 bases at V and 0 bases at J, leaving 10 bases unmatched. CDR3 length: 15 residues. CDR1 SQVTM and CDR2 ANQGSEA come from the germline V gene. CDR3 amino acids: CSTTGTDPSNQPQHF. CDR3 coding DNA: TGCAGCACTACCGGGACAGACCCTAGCAATCAGCCCCAGCATTTT.

The genes are TRBV25-1 and TRBJ1-3, with D possibly matching TRBD1 (5 bases). Germline V CDR1 and CDR2: MGHDK, SYGVNS. The CDR3 spans 14 residues. With 5 bases removed from V and 4 bases from J, the gap between germline ends came to 12 bases. CDR3 in amino acids: CASSPTRGGNTIYF. The CDR3 bases are TGTGCCAGCAGTCCGACCCGGGGGGGAAACACCATATATTTT.

The V and J genes are TRBV13 and TRBJ2-7, with 10 positions matching TRBD2. This CDR3 spans 15 amino acids. The germline CDR1 and CDR2 sequences are PRHDT and FYEKMQ (reference sequence). V shed 0 bases and J 1 base; nucleotides not matched to a gene: 0. The CDR3 reads CASSLGLAGSYEQYF. CDR3 in DNA: TGTGCCAGCAGCTTAGGACTAGCGGGGTCCTACGAGCAGTACTTC.

V usage is TRBV29-1 and J usage is TRBJ2-7; 11 positions match TRBD1. Germline-derived CDR1 and CDR2 are SQVTM and ANQGSEA. V dropped 5 bases and J dropped 5; count of bases not matched to a gene: 8. The CDR3 sequence is 14 residues long. This chain's CDR3 is CSVLAGTGGNEQYF. CDR3 nucleotides: TGCAGCGTTCTTGCCGGGACAGGGGGAAACGAGCAGTACTTC.

The genes are TRBV4-1 and TRBJ2-7; D remains ambiguous. Trimming pared 7 bases from V and 4 bases from J, leaving 11 bases between. The CDR3 runs to 12 residues. Per the germline V gene, CDR1 is MGHRA and CDR2 is YSYEKL. CDR3 in amino acids: CASTPLGYEQYF. The CDR3 DNA is TGCGCCAGCACCCCTCTAGGTTACGAGCAGTACTTC.

V usage is TRBV11-2 and J usage is TRBJ2-3, with TRBD2 identical over 8 bases. V shed 4 bases and J 4 bases; nucleotides not matched to a gene: 7. This CDR3 has 15 residues. Germline CDR1 SGHAT, CDR2 FQNNGV. CDR3 bases: TGTGCCAGCAGCTCCCCCGGGGGGGCAGCAGATACGCAGTATTTT. This encodes CASSSPGGAADTQYF.

The genes are TRBV6-5 and TRBJ1-2; tentatively, D is TRBD1 (5 bases). The germline CDR1 and CDR2 sequences are MNHEY and SVGAGI. The CDR3 totals 16 residues. The germline V and J ends were trimmed by 0 bases and 5 bases, with 16 bases remaining between them. The CDR3 spells CASSYSEAGSKYGYTF. The CDR3 region has the DNA TGTGCCAGCAGTTACTCAGAGGCAGGGTCAAAGTATGGCTACACCTTC.

This clone was detected once. One end of the junction fails to match germline, which may point to a read error. The CDR3 is CAWSVPTEGAAF. CDR3 DNA: TGTGCCTGGAGTGTACCGACCGAAGGGGCAGCATTT. The V and J genes are TRBV30 and TRBJ1-1; tentatively, D is TRBD1 (5 bases). The CDR3 runs to 12 residues. Germline lookup yields CDR1 GTSNPN and CDR2 SVGIG (reference sequence).

The chain has TRBV6-4 and TRBJ2-4, with D maybe TRBD1 (6 bases). This CDR3 has 16 residues. Germline V CDR1 and CDR2: MRHNA, SNTAGT. V was cut by 1 base and J by 5 bases, with 15 bases left in between. CDR3 coding DNA: TGTGCCAGCAGTGACTTGAGGGGGAGAAGGGAAAACATTCAGTACTTC. Translated, it gives CASSDLRGRRENIQYF.

The gene calls are TRBV27 and TRBJ2-3, with D maybe TRBD2 (5 bases). With 2 bases removed from V and 3 bases from J, the gap between germline ends came to 12 bases. The CDR3 spans 15 residues. Germline V gene lookup returns CDR1 MNHEY and CDR2 SMNVEV (reference sequence). The CDR3 bases are TGTGCCAGCAGTTTAATCCCGACTATGACAGATACGCAGTATTTT. Translating it yields CASSLIPTMTDTQYF.

CDR3 DNA sequence: TGCGCCAGCAGTCCTTTCAATAGCGGGGGCTCAGACCAGTTCTTC. It translates to CASSPFNSGGSDQFF. V is TRBV10-2 and J is TRBJ2-1; 9 bases are a match to TRBD2. This CDR3 region has 15 residues. Germline CDR1 and CDR2: WSHSY and SAAADI. The ends lost 5 bases at V and 13 bases at J; junction bases unmatched: 15.

The chain carries TRBV9 and TRBJ1-1; TRBD1 matches at 7 bases. The J segment lost 1 base and the V segment lost 3 bases, leaving 3 bases of the junction unmatched. The CDR3 is made up of 14 amino acids. Per the germline V gene, CDR1 is SGDLS and CDR2 is YYNGEE. The CDR3 coding sequence is TGTGCCAGCAGCGCTTGGACAGGGAACACTGAAGCTTTCTTT. It is translated as CASSAWTGNTEAFF.

This rearrangement joins TRBV5-1 to TRBJ2-7, with D possibly being TRBD2 (6 bases). CDR3 length equals 13 residues. V gave up 3 bases and J gave up 3 bases, with 10 bases separating them. Per germline, CDR1 SGHRS and CDR2 YFSETQ. Here the CDR3 DNA reads TGCGCCAGCAGCTGGAGGGGCGACTACGAGCAGTACTTC. It specifies CASSWRGDYEQYF.

The CDR3 bases are TGTGCCAGCAGTTACTTCGCGGCCCTCACCTACGAGCAGTACTTC. The encoded protein is CASSYFAALTYEQYF. This chain connects TRBV6-6 to TRBJ2-7; the D is unclear. The CDR3 runs to 15 residues. The germline V gene has CDR1 MNHNY and CDR2 SVGAGI (reference sequence). The ends were cut back, 1 base at V and 2 bases at J, with 12 bases in the middle.

The genes are TRBV29-1 and TRBJ2-7, with D possibly matching TRBD1 (6 bases). The ends were cut back, 3 bases at V and 1 base at J, with 16 bases in the middle. CDR1 is SQVTM, CDR2 ANQGSEA, per germline. The CDR3 sequence is 15 residues long. CDR3 bases: TGCAGCGTTGAGGGCGGACAGTTTTCTTCCTACGAGCAGTACTTC. Protein: CSVEGGQFSSYEQYF.